This T cell receptor beta chain was sequenced for a study of shared clonotypes between healthy human individuals. General study results and limits: Shared clonotypes: about 4.6% naive CD4, roughly 4% naive CD8, around 2.2% memory CD4, 0.4% to 0.5% memory CD8. Generation probabilities of non-shared clonotypes were lower (relative to those shared by all four donors). It was anticipated that sequencing depth would influence how many clonotypes donors shared.

Memory CD4+ cells were the fraction left after CD45RA+ naive selection. Concerning this clone: Antigen specificity is unknown.

Method: immunoSEQ multiplex PCR; TCRdb's copy keeps in-frame clones and lacks some. The sample carries about 2.4 million clones, approximately 94% recorded once. The J segment lost 3 bases and the V segment lost 5 bases, leaving 4 bases of the junction unmatched. The CDR3 runs to 13 residues. The V gene's germline CDR1 is SGHRS and CDR2 YFSETQ. The sequencing input was naive CD4+ T cells from PBMCs. Subset reported: CD45RA+ positively selected. The chain has TRBV5-1 and TRBJ2-7; 8 bases are shared with TRBD1. This sequence was found in a man in his late teens or twenties in good health. Some clones in this sample may be carry-over from other donors' samples. The CDR3 sequence is CASRRTGNYEQYF. CDR3 in DNA: TGCGCCAGCAGACGGACAGGGAACTACGAGCAGTACTTC.